This TCR beta chain was sequenced during a study of cytomegalovirus exposure and HLA in healthy donors. Study-wide background: Clustering assigned 81% of the approximately 430 genotyped donors to the Caucasian-associated ancestry cluster. The study's findings and limits: As a later analysis revealed, most CMV-associated TCR beta chains appeared HLA-restricted. Data from an earlier analysis indicated that most TCR beta V segments were productive either about 87% or about 30% of the time. High specificity and sensitivity for cytomegalovirus status were reported for the classifier.

As for this clone: The antigen is undetermined.

The PCR used 60 Vbeta and 13 Jbeta primers. Data came from immunoSEQ multiplex PCR; TCRdb stores just in-frame clones and leaves some out. The sample records 100,000 to 150,000 clones, over 60% being singletons. In germline, CDR1 is SGHRS, CDR2 YFSETQ. J was trimmed by 0 bases and V by 3 bases; bases with no gene match: 2. The CDR3 loop spans 16 amino acids. This chain links TRBV5-1 with TRBJ2-3; 12 bases fit TRBD2. This receptor was obtained from a woman aged 60 to 75 in good health and CMV-seropositive. Sequencing was performed on PBMCs. The CDR3 reads CASSYGLAGSTDTQYF. The CDR3 bases are TGCGCCAGCAGCTACGGACTAGCGGGAAGCACAGATACGCAGTATTTT.